Listed here are 19 T cell receptor beta chains from one sample, sequenced in a study of CD8+CD57+ T cells in acquired aplastic anemia. Sequencing involved patients with CD8+CD57+ cell expansion previously shown by flow cytometry. Using genomic DNA as the template, TCR beta VDJ and CDR3 profiling was carried out. TCRdb reanalysed the reads using MiXCR and keeps one entry per CDR3 protein. The sample has 150,000 to 200,000 distinct CDR3 sequences, roughly 50% seen once. The sample was sorted CD4+, CD8+, or CD8+CD57+ T cells (not recorded which) from PBMCs. These receptors all come from a human donor with aplastic anemia.

The chain couples TRBV24-1 to TRBJ2-1; D is undetermined. The CDR3 runs to 13 residues. Germline-derived CDR1 and CDR2 are KGHDR and SFDVKD. Trimming left V 0 bases short and J 5 bases short, with 4 bases between. The DNA of the CDR3 is TGTGCCACCAGTGATTTGCGAAACAATGAGCAGTTCTTC. The encoded protein is CATSDLRNNEQFF.

This clonotype was seen many times. V is TRBV11-2 and J is TRBJ2-7; D perhaps matches TRBD2 (5 bases). CDR1 SGHAT and CDR2 FQNNGV come from the germline V gene. The CDR3 is 11 amino acids. Trimming cost V 6 bases and J 2 bases, with 5 bases left between them. The CDR3 DNA sequence: TGTGCCAGCAGGGGAGCCTACGAGCAGTACTTC. It is translated as CASRGAYEQYF.

This sequence joins TRBV9 and TRBJ1-2; 10 nucleotides agree with TRBD1. V lost 4 bases, J lost 5 bases, and 5 bases stayed unmatched. Germline assignment: CDR1 SGDLS and CDR2 YYNGEE. The CDR3 spans 14 residues. CDR3 in DNA: TGTGCCAGCAGCATTCAGGGACAGGGGTATGGCTACACCTTC. This sequence encodes CASSIQGQGYGYTF.

This clonotype was detected ten times or more. The rearrangement joins TRBV19 to TRBJ1-1, with D unclear. V lost 1 base and J lost 11, with 11 bases in between. This CDR3 comprises 12 residues. In germline, CDR1 is LNHDA, CDR2 SQIVND (reference sequence). CDR3 nucleotides: TGTGCCAGTAGTATAGGGCACCACGGGGCTTTCTTT. Its protein product is CASSIGHHGAFF.

This clonotype was seen ten or more times. This chain's CDR3 is CASSQVWSSYEQYF. The CDR3 bases are TGCGCCAGCAGCCAAGTCTGGAGCTCCTACGAGCAGTACTTC. The gene calls are TRBV4-1 and TRBJ2-7; D is undetermined. This CDR3 comprises 14 residues. Germline assignment: CDR1 MGHRA and CDR2 YSYEKL. Deletions cut 1 base from V and 0 bases from J, with 7 bases between.

This chain uses TRBV10-3 with TRBJ2-7; TRBD2 is a possible D gene (5 bases). The V end lost 5 bases, the J end lost 2 bases, and 10 bases lay between the germline ends. Germline V gene sequence: CDR1 ENHRY, CDR2 SYGVKD. The CDR3 totals 13 residues. DNA of the CDR3: TGTGCCATCAGTCCTGACGGGGCCTACGAGCAGTACGTC. Encoded protein: CAISPDGAYEQYV.

The chain carries TRBV10-3 and TRBJ2-1; D perhaps matches TRBD1 (6 bases). Trimming removed 7 bases from V and 5 bases from J, with 12 bases in between. The CDR3 spans 13 residues. In germline, CDR1 is ENHRY, CDR2 SYGVKD. CDR3 nucleotide sequence: TGTGCCATCAAAAAACAGGGTAACAATGAGCAGTTCTTC. This sequence encodes CAIKKQGNNEQFF.

This clonotype was observed at least ten times. The chain joins TRBV7-2 to TRBJ1-2; unclear D gene. CDR3 length equals 13 residues. The germline V gene encodes CDR1 SGHTA and CDR2 FQGNSA. V lost 6 bases to trimming and J lost 8 bases, with 16 bases between them. The CDR3 loop is CASSPIVGYGYTF. The CDR3 DNA reads as TGTGCCAGCAGTCCAATAGTGGGGTACGGCTACACCTTC.

This clonotype was counted many times. This rearrangement joins TRBV7-8 to TRBJ1-5; 8 nucleotides line up with TRBD1. With V trimmed by 5 bases and J by 5 bases, 2 bases remained unmatched. This CDR3 is 13 amino acids long. CDR1 and CDR2 from the germline V gene are SGHVS and FQNEAQ. The CDR3 region has the DNA TGTGCCAGCAGCCGGACAGGGTATCAGCCCCAGCATTTT. It is translated as CASSRTGYQPQHF.

This chain joins TRBV7-3 and TRBJ1-1; D unresolved. Between the trimmed V and J ends, which lost 5 bases and 1 base, there was a span of 11 bases. CDR1 SGHTA and CDR2 FQGTGA come from the germline V gene. The CDR3 has 14 amino acids. As DNA, the CDR3 is TGTGCCAGCAGCCATGATGTCCGGAACACTGAAGCTTTCTTT. Translated: CASSHDVRNTEAFF.

The table lists this clonotype with many counts. The V call is TRBV7-8, the J call TRBJ1-5, with a weak D call TRBD1 (6 bases). CDR3 size: 16 residues. CDR1 is SGHVS and CDR2 is FQNEAQ in the germline V gene. V was pared by 2 bases and J by 4 bases, with 15 bases between. The CDR3 region has the DNA TGTGCCAGCAGCTTAAGGGTCAGGGGCGTAAATCAGCCCCAGCATTTT. Translated, it gives CASSLRVRGVNQPQHF.

J is TRBJ1-2 and V is TRBV7-9; D is uncertain. The CDR3 runs 12 residues. CDR1 SEHNR and CDR2 FQNEAQ come from the germline V gene (reference sequence). V was shortened by 3 bases and J by 4 bases, with 6 bases between the two germline ends. The CDR3 reads CASSFRSYGYTF. Here the CDR3 DNA reads TGTGCCAGCAGCTTCAGGTCCTATGGCTACACCTTC.

This sequence joins TRBV25-1 and TRBJ1-5, with D unresolved. Germline V gives CDR1 MGHDK, CDR2 SYGVNS. Deletions cut 2 bases from V and 6 bases from J, with 11 bases between. The CDR3 loop spans 14 amino acids. The CDR3 reads CASSEARVGQPQHF. For the CDR3, the DNA is TGTGCCAGCAGTGAAGCCCGGGTCGGTCAGCCCCAGCATTTT.

Many counts were recorded for this clonotype. The rearrangement links TRBV11-2 to TRBJ1-1; D unresolved. Germline V gives CDR1 SGHAT, CDR2 FQNNGV. CDR3 length: 14 residues. V dropped 3 bases and J dropped 3 bases, with 11 bases sitting between them. CDR3 loop: CASSFRGMDTEAFF. The DNA for the CDR3 is TGTGCCAGCAGCTTCAGAGGAATGGACACTGAAGCTTTCTTT.

This chain links TRBV20-1 with TRBJ1-6; D call uncertain. The CDR3 length is 16 residues. Trimming left V 2 bases short and J 0 bases short, with 11 bases between. From germline, CDR1 is DFQATT and CDR2 SNEGSKA (reference sequence). CDR3 protein: CSARNLQSSYNSPLHF. The CDR3 DNA sequence: TGCAGTGCTAGAAATTTACAGAGCTCCTATAATTCACCCCTCCACTTT.

A few counts support this clonotype. This chain joins TRBV4-2 and TRBJ2-4, with 8 bases fitting TRBD1. V lost 0 bases, J lost 3 bases, and 1 base stayed unmatched. This CDR3 contains 15 residues. CDR1 LGHNA and CDR2 YNFKEQ come from the germline V gene. In DNA, the CDR3 is TGTGCCAGCAGCCAAGAGGGGACAGGCAAAAACATTCAGTACTTC. Translated: CASSQEGTGKNIQYF.

CDR3 region: CASSFATPRTFF. The CDR3 nucleotides are TGTGCCAGCAGCTTTGCCACCCCACGCACTTTCTTT. The V gene is TRBV11-2, the J gene TRBJ1-1; D unclear. V was cut by 3 bases and J by 12 bases, with 14 bases left in between. CDR3 length: 12 residues. Germline V CDR1 and CDR2: SGHAT, FQNNGV.

A word on this clonotype: An end of the junction differs from the germline gene, which may be a read error. The CDR3 DNA follows: TGTGCCACCGATCAAGTCTCCTACGAGCAGTACTTT. It specifies CATDQVSYEQYF. V gene TRBV24-1 combines with J gene TRBJ2-7; D is undetermined. Germline lookup yields CDR1 KGHDR and CDR2 SFDVKD. This CDR3 is 12 amino acids long.

The chain combines TRBV19 with TRBJ1-4; 8 nucleotides line up with TRBD1. Trimming cost V 5 bases and J 10 bases; bases outside gene matches: 3. This CDR3 has 12 residues. CDR1 and CDR2 from the germline V gene are LNHDA and SQIVND (reference sequence). This CDR3 is CASSQQGGKLFF. CDR3 bases: TGTGCCAGTAGTCAACAGGGGGGAAAACTGTTTTTT.